This TCR beta chain was retrieved from a study of CXCR3-negative and CXCR3-positive naive CD8 T cells. Findings and limits, study-wide: Between one naive subset and the other, surface CD5 was comparable, and TCR strength was inferred from TRB CDR3 properties. Compared with CXCR3-negative naive cells, CXCR3-positive naive cells showed more hydrophobic TRB CDR3s.

Through 5' RACE with UMI labels, the TRB cDNA libraries were prepared. From the 5' RACE reads, TCRdb lists one entry per CDR3 protein and no DNA. The repertoire shows 85,000 to 120,000 distinct CDR3 sequences; the top ten hold roughly 0.4%. On this clonotype: Its antigen remains unidentified.

CDR3 length: 15 residues. CD45RO-CCR7+CD27+CD95- defined naive CD8+ T cells. This TCR was sampled from a human donor in good health. Some clones in this sample may be carry-over from other donors' samples. Sequencing was performed on naive CXCR3+ CD8+ T cells from blood. The subset is: CD45RO-CCR7+CD27+CD95- naive CD8+ T cells expressing CXCR3 (TNR3+). V is TRBV12-3 or TRBV12-4 and J is TRBJ2-1; as DNA is missing, the TRBD1 call by TCRdb cannot be tested. CDR3 region: CASSPLGSIWNEQFF.